This TCR beta chain appears in the sequencing data of a study of OX40 agonist ivuxolimab in advanced cancers. Researchers took blood at baseline, on cycle 4 day 1, and on cycle 7 day 1. The V gene lost 4 bases and the J gene lost 2 bases, with 13 bases spanning the gap. The CDR3 is 15 amino acids. CDR1 and CDR2 (germline): SGHRS, YFSETQ. Regarding the study as a whole: Part of the nonresponder group also had normalized T-cell clonal expansion that was low.

This clone was seen a single time. Its antigen remains unknown. Only in-frame clones appear in the TCRdb table, and some are missing; sequencing was by immunoSEQ multiplex PCR. This sample has under 40,000 clones, with around three quarters found just once. The V gene is TRBV5-1, the J gene TRBJ2-4, with a tentative D call TRBD2 (5 bases). Sequencing was performed on CD4+ or CD8+ T cells sorted from blood, taken in a trial of the OX40 agonist ivuxolimab. The clonotype comes from an adult with an advanced solid tumor such as melanoma, head and neck, liver or kidney cancer. CDR3 DNA: TGCGCCAGCAGCCCGAGGGCGGACTCCAAAAACATTCAGTACTTC. Amino acids: CASSPRADSKNIQYF.